This paragraph reports one TCR beta chain. The sample holds one count of this clonotype. Its antigen target is currently unknown. No much larger clone exists at a distance of one base, and base qualities are not known. A lone read gives weak evidence. The junction shows trimming of 4 bases on V and 0 bases on J, and the gene matches do not reach 6 bases of it. From the cysteine up to the phenylalanine, the CDR3 has a length of 17 residues. The entry retains the CDR3 DNA only, 51 bases that are in frame from base 1. The germline V gene (reference sequence) specifies SEHNR as CDR1 and FQNEAQ as CDR2. These data are taken from a study of CD8 T cells in ankylosing spondylitis (dated by TCRdb to the late 2010s). Study-wide context: The study set out to find disease-linked TCR variants by profiling T cell receptor beta repertoires in ankylosing spondylitis patients and healthy donors. The full study cohort was made up of about two dozen ankylosing spondylitis patients and roughly 100 healthy donors. Samples of peripheral blood were taken, and for ankylosing spondylitis patients, synovial fluid was collected as well. The research as a whole found: Some motif variants had previously been reported in the synovial fluid and blood of reactive arthritis patients, which suggests shared mechanisms of disease initiation. According to the report, matched synovial fluid samples from ankylosing spondylitis patients were significantly enriched for the disease-linked clones. A TCR beta motif of about 8 highly homologous amino acid variants appeared characteristic of blood from ankylosing spondylitis patients. The disease-linked clones had a CD8+ phenotype and were found at relatively low frequencies in peripheral blood.

Sequenced on an Illumina HiSeq 2500. Quantitative 5'-RACE with molecular barcodes was the method used to prepare the TCR beta libraries. From the authors' description of their analysis: A new computational method, built on a probabilistic model of VDJ rearrangement, was used to identify disease-linked TCR variants. TCRdb ran its own pipeline on the public reads, namely fastp trimming at Q25 and MiXCR clone calling, and kept in-frame beta chains. CDR3 protein duplicates are merged, each entry listing the most common genes and DNA. It is TCRdb's table, rather than the study itself, that gives the V and J calls and clone size. In all, the sample holds about 540,000 distinct CDR3 sequences, and about 13% of those were seen once. The ten largest make up about 6.5% of the sample.

Sequencing used blood, either unsorted or a sorted T cell fraction (not recorded which). This TCR was recovered from a male donor with ankylosing spondylitis. This chain joins TRBV7-9 to TRBJ2-6; 7 junctional bases match TRBD1. CDR3 region: CASSWTGDSSGANVLTF. In nucleotides, the sequence is TGTGCCAGCAGCTGGACAGGAGATAGCTCTGGGGCCAACGTCCTGACTTTC.